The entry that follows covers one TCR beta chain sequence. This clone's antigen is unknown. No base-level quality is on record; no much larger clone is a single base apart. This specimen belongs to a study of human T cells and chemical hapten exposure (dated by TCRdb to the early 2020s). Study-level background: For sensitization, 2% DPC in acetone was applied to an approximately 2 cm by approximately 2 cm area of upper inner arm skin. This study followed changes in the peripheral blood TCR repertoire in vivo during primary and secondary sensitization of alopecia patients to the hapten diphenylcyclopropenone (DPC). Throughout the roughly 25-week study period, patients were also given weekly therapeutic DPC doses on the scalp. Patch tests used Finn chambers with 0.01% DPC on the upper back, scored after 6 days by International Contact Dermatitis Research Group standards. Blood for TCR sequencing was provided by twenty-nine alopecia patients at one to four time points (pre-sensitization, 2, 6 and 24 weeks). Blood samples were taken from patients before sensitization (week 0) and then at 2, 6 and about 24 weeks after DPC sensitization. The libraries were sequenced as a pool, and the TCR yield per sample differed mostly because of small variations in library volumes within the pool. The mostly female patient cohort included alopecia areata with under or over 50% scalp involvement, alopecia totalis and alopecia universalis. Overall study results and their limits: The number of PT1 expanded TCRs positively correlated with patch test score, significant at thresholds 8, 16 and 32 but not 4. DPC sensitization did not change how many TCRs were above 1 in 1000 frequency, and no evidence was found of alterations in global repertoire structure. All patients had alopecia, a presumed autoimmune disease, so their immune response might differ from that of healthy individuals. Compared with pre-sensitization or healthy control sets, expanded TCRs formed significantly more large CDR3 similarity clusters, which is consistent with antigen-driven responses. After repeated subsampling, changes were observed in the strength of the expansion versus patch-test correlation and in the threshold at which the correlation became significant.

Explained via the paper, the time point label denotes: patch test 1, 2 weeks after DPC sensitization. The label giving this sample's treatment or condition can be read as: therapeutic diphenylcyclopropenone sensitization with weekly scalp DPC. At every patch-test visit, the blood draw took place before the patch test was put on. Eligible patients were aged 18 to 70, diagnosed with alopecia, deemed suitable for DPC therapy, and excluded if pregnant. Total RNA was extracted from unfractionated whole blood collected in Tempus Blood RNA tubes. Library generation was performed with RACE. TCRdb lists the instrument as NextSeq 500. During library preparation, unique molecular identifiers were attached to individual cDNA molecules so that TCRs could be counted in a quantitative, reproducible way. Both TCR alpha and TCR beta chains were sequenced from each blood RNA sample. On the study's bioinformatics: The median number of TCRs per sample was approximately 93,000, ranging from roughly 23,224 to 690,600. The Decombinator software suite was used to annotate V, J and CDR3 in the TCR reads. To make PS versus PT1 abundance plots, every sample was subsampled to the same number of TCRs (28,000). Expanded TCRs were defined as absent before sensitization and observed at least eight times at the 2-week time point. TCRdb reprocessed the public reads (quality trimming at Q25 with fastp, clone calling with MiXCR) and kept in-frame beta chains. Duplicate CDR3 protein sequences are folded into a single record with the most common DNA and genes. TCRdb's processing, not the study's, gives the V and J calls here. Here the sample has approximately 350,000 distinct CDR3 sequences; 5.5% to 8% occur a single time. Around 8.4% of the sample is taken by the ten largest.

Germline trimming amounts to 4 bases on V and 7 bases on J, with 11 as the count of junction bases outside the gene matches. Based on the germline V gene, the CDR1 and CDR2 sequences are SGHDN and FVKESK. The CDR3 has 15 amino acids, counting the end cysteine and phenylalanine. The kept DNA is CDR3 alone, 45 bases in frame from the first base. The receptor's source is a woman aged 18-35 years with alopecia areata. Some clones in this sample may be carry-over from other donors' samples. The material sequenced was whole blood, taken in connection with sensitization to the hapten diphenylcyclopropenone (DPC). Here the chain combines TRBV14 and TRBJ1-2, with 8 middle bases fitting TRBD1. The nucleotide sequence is TGTGCCAGCAGCCCCCGGACAGGGAACCTTGGTGGCTACACCTTC. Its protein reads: CASSPRTGNLGGYTF.